Listed below are T cell receptor beta chains from one sample, sequenced in a study of blood T cell repertoires in COVID-19. Measured with immunoSEQ multiplex PCR; TCRdb has only the in-frame clones, and not every one. The sample carries 110,000 or so clones, approximately 84% recorded once. The specimen sequenced was peripheral blood. The receptor source for this set is a man aged 45 to 65 with acute or convalescent COVID-19. Both conserved end residues are part of each CDR3. A D gene is named only where the DNA matches it firmly. Some rows have no size entry. The others give once, few or many, or a class for an expanded clone.

>TRBV6-2/TRBV6-3|TRBJ2-1|NA|TRBD2
TGTGCCAGCAGTTATTCCGCGGGGGGGCTCGACAATGAGCAGTTCTTC
CASSYSAGGLDNEQFF
>TRBV15|TRBJ1-4|once|NA
TGTGCCACCAGCAGAGATTTAGGAGACAGAGAAAAACTGTTTTTT
CATSRDLGDREKLFF
>TRBV6-5|TRBJ1-1|once|NA
TGTGCCAGCAGGAGGCAGAAGAACACTGAAGCTTTCTTT
CASRRQKNTEAFF
>TRBV3-1/TRBV3-2|TRBJ2-2|NA|NA
TGTGCCAGCAGCCGGTTAAGCGCGAACACCGGGGAGCTGTTTTTT
CASSRLSANTGELFF
>TRBV6-1|TRBJ2-5|NA|TRBD1
TGTGCCAGCAGTGAAGCAGGGGGCGTAGGAGAGACCCAGTACTTC
CASSEAGGVGETQYF
>TRBV7-6|TRBJ2-3|NA|TRBD2
TGTGCCAGCAGTCGCGGACTAGCGGGGGCAGATACGCAGTATTTT
CASSRGLAGADTQYF
>TRBV7-6|TRBJ2-5|NA|TRBD1
TGTGCCAGCAGCTTGGACAGGTCGGCGACCCAGTACTTC
CASSLDRSATQYF
>TRBV9|TRBJ1-3|few|NA
TGTGCCAGCAGCCTCATGGAGACTGGAAACACCATATATTTT
CASSLMETGNTIYF
>TRBV7-9|TRBJ1-4|NA|TRBD1
TGTGCCAGCAGCGCCTGGACAGGGGAGGATGAAAAACTGTTTTTT
CASSAWTGEDEKLFF
>TRBV5-1|TRBJ2-2|NA|NA
TGCGCCAGCAGCTGGTGGACAGATATCACCGGGGAGCTGTTTTTT
CASSWWTDITGELFF
>TRBV5-8|TRBJ2-3|NA|NA
TGTGCCAGCGGGGGCGTCGTAGATACGCAGTATTTT
CASGGVVDTQYF
>TRBV18|TRBJ1-5|NA|NA
TGTGCCAGCTCACTCGGACAGACCCTCAATCAGCCCCAGCATTTT
CASSLGQTLNQPQHF
>TRBV4-1|TRBJ1-1|NA|TRBD1
TGCGCCAGCAGCCAAGATTTGGGACAGGGGGCGAAAAGGAACACTGAAGCTTTCTTT
CASSQDLGQGAKRNTEAFF
>TRBV3-1/TRBV3-2|TRBJ2-2|NA|NA
TGTGCCAGCAGCAAAGCGGGTAACGCGAACACCGGGGAGCTGTTTTTT
CASSKAGNANTGELFF
>TRBV28|TRBJ2-3|NA|TRBD1
TGTGCCAGCAGTCCGGGACAGGGGTTAGATACGCAGTATTTT
CASSPGQGLDTQYF
>TRBV12-5|TRBJ2-3|NA|TRBD1
TGTGCTAGTGGTTTGGTACGAGTAGACAGGGAGCATCAAGATACGCAGTATTTT
CASGLVRVDREHQDTQYF